The rows below give T cell receptor beta chains drawn from one sample of a study of preoperative IRX-2 immunotherapy in early breast cancer. Some clones are missing from TCRdb's copy, which holds only in-frame ones; the method was immunoSEQ multiplex PCR. The sample includes around 22,000 clones, roughly 90% of them seen just once. The source was tumor tissue, collected after IRX-2 immunotherapy. The receptors were gathered from a human donor with breast cancer. Both conserved end residues are part of each CDR3. The order of the fields is V gene, clone size, J gene, D gene, CDR3 DNA, CDR3 protein. D genes are given only for firm matches. Not all rows give a size; the values are once, few, many and, for expanded clones, a class.

>TRBV5-1|NA|TRBJ2-2|NA
TGCGCCAGCAGCTTGGACGGGACAAACACCGGGGAGCTGTTTTTT
CASSLDGTNTGELFF
>TRBV6-5|NA|TRBJ2-2|TRBD2
TGTGCCAGCAGGCCGGGGGGGATCGCCGGGGAGCTGTTTTTT
CASRPGGIAGELFF
>TRBV6-5|NA|TRBJ2-7|TRBD1
TGTGCCAGCAGTGAGGTCGGGGACAGCTACGAGCAGTACTTC
CASSEVGDSYEQYF
>TRBV6-5|NA|TRBJ2-4|TRBD1
TGTGCCAGCAGCGACAGGGGGTTCGGCATTCAGTACTTC
CASSDRGFGIQYF
>TRBV2|NA|TRBJ2-5|TRBD1
TGTGCCAGCAGACCCACAGGGGAAGAGACCCAGTACTTC
CASRPTGEETQYF
>TRBV10-3|once|TRBJ2-1|TRBD2
TGTGCCAGTGGGGAAAGCGGGGGGGCTTACAATGAGCAGTTCTTC
CASGESGGAYNEQFF
>TRBV6-1|NA|TRBJ2-4|NA
TGTGCCAGCAGTGAAGTGAAGAGAGACATTCAGTACTTC
CASSEVKRDIQYF
>TRBV14|NA|TRBJ1-3|NA
TGTGCCAGCAGCCAAGTAATAACTTCATATTTCTCTGGAAACACCATATATTTT
CASSQVITSYFSGNTIYF
>TRBV28|NA|TRBJ2-6|TRBD1
TGTGCCAGCAGTCGACAGGGATCTGGGGCCAACGTCCTGACTTTC
CASSRQGSGANVLTF
>TRBV30|NA|TRBJ1-1|NA
TGTGCCTGGAGTTTAACAGGCACTGAAGCTTTCTTT
CAWSLTGTEAFF
>TRBV7-8|NA|TRBJ2-2|TRBD1
TGTGCCAGCAGCTTCGGACAGGGTAACACCGGGGAGCTGTTTTTT
CASSFGQGNTGELFF
>TRBV6-5|NA|TRBJ2-5|TRBD1
TGTGCCAGCAGTGGACAGGGTCAGACCCAGTACTTC
CASSGQGQTQYF
>TRBV4-2|NA|TRBJ1-6|TRBD1
TGTGCCAGCAGCCAAATCCAGTACAGGGGGGCCTCGGCCCTCCACTTT
CASSQIQYRGASALHF
>TRBV2|NA|TRBJ1-6|NA
TGTGCCAGCAGGCCTGGGTCTTCCTATAATTCACCCCTCCACTTT
CASRPGSSYNSPLHF
>TRBV30|NA|TRBJ1-2|TRBD1
TGTGCCTGGAGTGGAGGGGTGGAGGGGGCCAACTATGGCTACACCTTC
CAWSGGVEGANYGYTF
>TRBV6-1|NA|TRBJ2-3|TRBD2
TGTGCCACCGTCCCTAGCGGGGGGTTGTATTTT
CATVPSGGLYF
>TRBV28|NA|TRBJ1-2|NA
TGTGCCAGCAGTCTACTCCGACAGTTTAACTATGGCTACACCTTC
CASSLLRQFNYGYTF
>TRBV2|NA|TRBJ1-1|NA
TGTGCCAGCAGTCGGGACCCAAAAGGAAGAGAAGCTTTCTTT
CASSRDPKGREAFF
>TRBV30|NA|TRBJ1-1|NA
TGTGCCTGGGGGGGGGTTGAAGCTTTCTTT
CAWGGVEAFF
>TRBV11-3|NA|TRBJ2-4|TRBD2
TGTGCCAGCAGCGCCCTCGGGGGGGGCCCATCCATAGCCAAAAACATTCAGTACTTC
CASSALGGGPSIAKNIQYF
>TRBV28|few|TRBJ2-3|NA
TGTGCCAGCAGTCAGGGCGGGACCCGCACAGATACGCAGTATTTT
CASSQGGTRTDTQYF
>TRBV7-9|once|TRBJ1-2|NA
TGTGCCAGCAGCCCTTCCGTGGATGGCTACACCTTC
CASSPSVDGYTF
>TRBV4-1|NA|TRBJ1-1|NA
TGCGCCAGCAGCCAATTGCCAGGGACCATGAACACTGAAGCTTTCTTT
CASSQLPGTMNTEAFF
>TRBV5-1|NA|TRBJ2-7|NA
TGCGCCAGCAGCCTCCGGGACACTCTCTACGAGCAGTACTTC
CASSLRDTLYEQYF
>TRBV2|once|TRBJ2-7|NA
TGTGCCAGCACTGCCCAAGGGACCTACGAGCAGTACTTC
CASTAQGTYEQYF
>TRBV29-1|NA|TRBJ2-3|TRBD1
TGCAGCGTTTCCGGGACAGGTGCTACAAGTGACACAGATACGCAGTATTTT
CSVSGTGATSDTDTQYF
>TRBV6-4|once|TRBJ2-4|NA
TGTGCCAGCAGTGACTCGTCAGGTCAGAACATTCAGTACTTC
CASSDSSGQNIQYF
>TRBV14|NA|TRBJ2-2|NA
TGTGCCAGCAGCCCCATCTGGACCGGGGAGCTGTTTTTT
CASSPIWTGELFF
>TRBV11-3|NA|TRBJ2-7|NA
TGTGCCAGCAGACCCCCGACAGGAGAAGACTCCGAGCAGTACTTC
CASRPPTGEDSEQYF
>TRBV29-1|NA|TRBJ2-1|TRBD2
TGCAGCTTACGACCCGGGACTAGCGGGGCCAATGAGCAGTTCTTC
CSLRPGTSGANEQFF
>TRBV1|once|TRBJ1-4|NA
TGCACCAGCAGGGTGCGGACAGGGGCTGGGGAAAAACTGTTTTTT
CTSRVRTGAGEKLFF
>TRBV5-1|NA|TRBJ1-6|NA
TGCGCCAGCAGCTTGGAACCTCTTAATTCACCCCTCCACTTT
CASSLEPLNSPLHF
>TRBV28|NA|TRBJ1-2|NA
TGTGCCAGCAGTCCAGGGTATGGCTACACCTTC
CASSPGYGYTF
>TRBV6-1|few|TRBJ1-2|NA
TGTGCCAGCAGTCAAAGGATGACAGCTGTTGGCTACACCTTC
CASSQRMTAVGYTF
>TRBV7-8|NA|TRBJ1-4|NA
TGTGCCAGCAGCAACAGGGTTTCTAATGAAAAACTGTTTTTT
CASSNRVSNEKLFF
>TRBV7-2|NA|TRBJ2-1|TRBD2
TGTGCCAGCAGCTTACTAGCGGGGGGATCCGAGCAGTTCTTC
CASSLLAGGSEQFF
>TRBV10-3|NA|TRBJ2-7|TRBD1
TGTGCCATCGGCCCGGGACAGGGGGGGAGTAGCGGGGGTTACGAGCAGTACTTC
CAIGPGQGGSSGGYEQYF
>TRBV7-9|NA|TRBJ1-4|NA
TGTGCCAGCAGTCCCGGGAATGAAAAACTGTTTTTT
CASSPGNEKLFF
>TRBV5-6|few|TRBJ1-5|NA
TGTGCCAGCAGCTTCGGACAGCGGAGTCAGCCCCAGCATTTT
CASSFGQRSQPQHF
>TRBV6-1|NA|TRBJ2-7|NA
TGTGCCAGCAGTGAAAGAAGTTCCTACGAGCAGTACTTC
CASSERSSYEQYF
>TRBV18|NA|TRBJ2-1|TRBD2
TGTGCCAGCTCACCCCACGGTCCCCTAGCGGGGGGTTTTGATGAGCAGTTCTTC
CASSPHGPLAGGFDEQFF
>TRBV2|once|TRBJ2-5|NA
TGTGCCAGCAGTCGGGACGCGCCCTGGGAGACCCAGTACTTC
CASSRDAPWETQYF
>TRBV6-1|NA|TRBJ1-1|NA
TGTGCCAGCAGTGTTCCAAGATTGAACACTGAAGCTTTCTTT
CASSVPRLNTEAFF
>TRBV9|NA|TRBJ1-1|TRBD1
TGTGCCAGCAGCGATACAGGGGGCGCGCGGGCTGAAGCTTTCTTT
CASSDTGGARAEAFF
>TRBV12-5|NA|TRBJ1-1|NA
TGTGCTAGTGGTTTGGTGGGGGGCGCGGCTTTCTTT
CASGLVGGAAFF
>TRBV27|once|TRBJ2-2|NA
TGTGCCAGCAGTTTCAGTGTGGTCGGCACCGGGGAGCTGTTTTTT
CASSFSVVGTGELFF
>TRBV6-6|NA|TRBJ1-2|NA
TGTGCCAGCAGTTACGGACACCTTTCCTATGGCTACACCTTC
CASSYGHLSYGYTF
>TRBV9|NA|TRBJ2-7|TRBD1
TGTGCCAGCAGCGTAGGGGAGGACAGGGTCTACGAGCAGTACTTC
CASSVGEDRVYEQYF
>TRBV14|NA|TRBJ2-3|NA
TGTGCCAGCAGCTTCCAGACAGTAGCAGATACGCAGTATTTT
CASSFQTVADTQYF